Described below is a single T cell receptor beta chain sequence and its context. What it binds is not known. Time point in this sample: newly diagnosed GD, antithyroid drugs for less than 3 months. There was RNA extracted from PBMCs, and the TCR library was made from it. The data were taken from a study of regulatory T cells in long-lasting Graves disease. Study-level points and caveats: Patients whose Graves' disease persisted exhibited lower TCR diversity than those newly diagnosed.

Arm-PCR of CDR3 regions and iRepertoire HTBI primers were used to build TCR beta libraries. Via MiXCR, TCRdb re-called the multiplex PCR reads, giving one row per CDR3 protein. The sample lists approximately 400,000 distinct CDR3 sequences, under 15% occurring once. V lost 4 bases and J lost 0, with 13 bases in between. Germline V gene sequence: CDR1 WSHSY, CDR2 SAAADI. The CDR3 consists of 16 residues. Another study also made use of these data, one on T cells in Graves' hyperthyroidism and ophthalmopathy. That paper states: In patients aged 18 to 65, hyperthyroidism was newly diagnosed, with duration under 2 months. The HTBI primer set was used in a first-round RT-PCR of the TCR CDR3.

The TCR comes from a woman in her twenties or thirties with Graves disease. The sequencing here drew on peripheral blood mononuclear cells (PBMCs), taken at new diagnosis, from a patient treated with antithyroid drugs. The chain employs TRBV10-2 and TRBJ1-3; D is uncertain. The CDR3 spells CASSGQEEYSGNTIYF. Written as DNA, the CDR3 is TGCGCCAGCAGTGGTCAGGAGGAATACTCTGGAAACACCATATATTTT.